This T cell receptor beta chain appears in the sequencing data of a study of control samples from healthy donors and cancer patients. Clones were sequenced by immunoSEQ multiplex PCR, and TCRdb holds only the in-frame ones, with some missing. The repertoire holds fewer than 95,000 clones, around four fifths seen once, with roughly 19% in the top ten. The CDR3 loop spans 13 amino acids. V was clipped by 0 bases and J by 6 bases, with 9 bases between them. Germline CDR1 is SGHNT and CDR2 is YYREEE (reference sequence). The chain uses TRBV5-4 and TRBJ1-1; D gene unclear. The receptor was derived from a man aged 25 to 40 in good health. Sample: blood. The CDR3 DNA is TGTGCCAGCAGCTTGGCCACAACCGCTGAAGCTTTCTTT. Protein: CASSLATTAEAFF.